Listed below are T cell receptor beta chains from one sample, sequenced in a study of cytomegalovirus exposure and HLA in healthy donors. Assay: immunoSEQ multiplex PCR; the TCRdb copy retains only in-frame clones and omits some. The listing records more than 95,000 clones. Sequenced: PBMCs. Every receptor here comes from a man aged 40-50 years in good health and CMV-seronegative. CDR3s include the opening cysteine and the closing phenylalanine or tryptophan. The D gene is left open where the match is weak.

d_gene	v_gene	j_gene	CDR3aa	CDR3nt
TRBD1	TRBV5-1	TRBJ1-3	CASSQDPTGSGNTIYF	TGCGCCAGCAGCCAAGACCCGACAGGGTCTGGAAACACCATATATTTT
NA	TRBV11-3	TRBJ2-5	CASSFRKRDQETQYF	TGTGCCAGCAGCTTTCGAAAACGGGATCAAGAGACCCAGTACTTC
NA	TRBV7-9	TRBJ2-7	CASSFRREIHEQYF	TGTGCCAGCAGCTTCCGACGGGAGATCCACGAGCAGTACTTC
NA	TRBV13	TRBJ2-5	CASSFRFPPGVAQEQETQYF	TGTGCCAGCAGCTTTCGATTCCCTCCGGGTGTGGCACAAGAACAAGAGACCCAGTACTTC
NA	TRBV7-8	TRBJ1-1	CASSLRPPGDAEAFF	TGTGCCAGCAGCTTAAGACCCCCCGGGGATGCTGAAGCTTTCTTT
TRBD2	TRBV7-2	TRBJ2-2	CASTGLSNTGELFF	TGTGCCAGCACGGGACTATCGAACACCGGGGAGCTGTTTTTT
TRBD2	TRBV9	TRBJ2-2	CASSWEGLNTGELFF	TGTGCCAGCTCGTGGGAGGGATTGAACACCGGGGAGCTGTTTTTT
TRBD1	TRBV10-3	TRBJ1-5	CAISGDRDGQPQHF	TGTGCCATCAGTGGGGACAGGGACGGGCAGCCCCAGCATTTT
NA	TRBV7-3	TRBJ1-1	CASSRTLNTEAFF	TGTGCCAGCAGCCGGACTCTCAACACTGAAGCTTTCTTT
TRBD2	TRBV6-5	TRBJ2-7	CASSYSGAGGVGEQYF	TGTGCCAGCAGTTACTCGGGAGCGGGAGGGGTAGGGGAGCAGTACTTC
TRBD2	TRBV7-2	TRBJ2-2	CASRGGTITGELFF	TGTGCCAGCAGGGGGGGGACGATCACCGGGGAGCTGTTTTTT
TRBD1	TRBV6-5	TRBJ1-2	CATHPPGRGRDGYTF	TGTGCCACACACCCTCCGGGAAGGGGGCGGGATGGCTACACCTTC
NA	TRBV30	TRBJ1-6	CAWRIGGAQNSPLHF	TGTGCCTGGAGGATAGGGGGAGCACAAAATTCACCCCTCCACTTT
TRBD1	TRBV5-6	TRBJ1-4	CASSSGPAGTGYEKLFF	TGTGCCAGCAGCTCTGGACCCGCGGGGACAGGGTATGAAAAACTGTTTTTT
TRBD1	TRBV5-4	TRBJ2-7	CASSPGTGNYEQYF	TGTGCCAGCAGCCCAGGGACAGGGAACTACGAGCAGTACTTC
NA	TRBV5-4	TRBJ2-3	CASSLGGPSTDTQYF	TGTGCCAGCTCGTTGGGGGGTCCTAGCACAGATACGCAGTATTTT
NA	TRBV6-6	TRBJ1-2	CASSTGLGYTF	TGTGCCAGCAGTACAGGGTTAGGCTACACCTTC
TRBD1	TRBV6-4	TRBJ1-5	CASSDSRRAGRGAEQGANQPQHF	TGTGCCAGCAGTGACTCGAGGAGGGCGGGGCGGGGCGCAGAACAGGGGGCCAATCAGCCCCAGCATTTT
NA	TRBV7-4	TRBJ2-7	CASSGRGRYYEQYF	TGTGCCAGCAGCGGCAGGGGCCGCTACTACGAGCAGTACTTC
NA	TRBV4-3	TRBJ2-2	CASSQGWLTGELFF	TGCGCCAGCAGCCAAGGATGGCTGACTGGGGAGCTGTTTTTT
TRBD2	TRBV10-3	TRBJ2-7	CAISLGGEGAFGEQYF	TGTGCCATCAGTCTCGGCGGGGAGGGAGCGTTTGGCGAGCAGTACTTC
NA	TRBV18	TRBJ1-5	CASSPIALAGGNQPQHF	TGTGCCAGCTCACCGATCGCGCTTGCGGGTGGCAATCAGCCCCAGCATTTT
NA	TRBV7-9	TRBJ2-7	CASSVSSYEQYF	TGTGCCAGCAGCGTTAGCTCCTACGAGCAGTACTTC
NA	TRBV19	TRBJ2-7	CASSIRGESYEQYF	TGTGCCAGTAGTATTAGGGGTGAATCCTACGAGCAGTACTTC
TRBD1	TRBV6-1	TRBJ2-7	CASRETGGVSYEQYF	TGTGCCAGCAGGGAGACAGGGGGCGTTTCCTACGAGCAGTACTTC
TRBD1	TRBV6-4	TRBJ1-1	CASSLTGLTEAFF	TGTGCCAGCAGTTTGACAGGGCTCACTGAAGCTTTCTTT
NA	TRBV29-1	TRBJ2-1	CSAGLTNEQFF	TGCAGCGCCGGACTAACGAATGAGCAGTTCTTC